This T cell receptor (beta chain) comes out of a study of beta chain features in type 1 diabetes. Sequenced material consisted of expressed TCRB transcripts (all of the isolated RNA was reverse transcribed). Only in-frame clones appear in the TCRdb table, and some are missing; sequencing was by immunoSEQ multiplex PCR. The data contain about 270,000 clones, 13% to 15% of them singletons. Germline V CDR1 and CDR2: LNHDA, SQIVND (reference sequence). The CDR3 runs 17 residues. The V gene end was trimmed by 6 bases and the J gene end by 0 bases; junction bases not matched to a gene: 4. Sequencing was carried out using naive CD4+ T cells from blood. The chain is built from TRBV19 and TRBJ2-6; 11 nucleotides line up with TRBD1. This TCR was recovered from a woman in her thirties or forties in good health. The CDR3 nucleotides are TGTGCCAGTAGCCGGACAGGGGGCTTCTCTGGGGCCAACGTCCTGACTTTC. This encodes CASSRTGGFSGANVLTF.